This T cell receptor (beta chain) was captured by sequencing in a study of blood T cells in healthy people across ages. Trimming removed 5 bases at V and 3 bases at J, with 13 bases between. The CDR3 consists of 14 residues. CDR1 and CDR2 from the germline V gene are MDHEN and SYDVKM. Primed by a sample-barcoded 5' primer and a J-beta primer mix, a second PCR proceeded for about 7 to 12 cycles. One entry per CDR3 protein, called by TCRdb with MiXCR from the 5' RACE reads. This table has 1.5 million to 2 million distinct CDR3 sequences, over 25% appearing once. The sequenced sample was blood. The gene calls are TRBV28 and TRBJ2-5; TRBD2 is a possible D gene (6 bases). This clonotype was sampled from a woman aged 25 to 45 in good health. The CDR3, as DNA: TGTGCCAGCAGTAGCCGGGACTTCAAAGAGACCCAGTACTTC. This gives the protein CASSSRDFKETQYF.